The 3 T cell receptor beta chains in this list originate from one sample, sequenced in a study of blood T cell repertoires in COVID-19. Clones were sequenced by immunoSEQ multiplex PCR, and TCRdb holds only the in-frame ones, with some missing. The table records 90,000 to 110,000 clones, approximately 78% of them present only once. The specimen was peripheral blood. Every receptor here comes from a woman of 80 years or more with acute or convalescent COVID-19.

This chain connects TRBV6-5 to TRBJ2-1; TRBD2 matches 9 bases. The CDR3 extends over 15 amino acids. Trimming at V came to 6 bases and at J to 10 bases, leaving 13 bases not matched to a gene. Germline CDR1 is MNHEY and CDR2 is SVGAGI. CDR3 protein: CASSLSRGRAGEQFF. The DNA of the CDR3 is TGTGCCAGCAGCCTTTCACGCGGGAGGGCCGGGGAGCAGTTCTTC.

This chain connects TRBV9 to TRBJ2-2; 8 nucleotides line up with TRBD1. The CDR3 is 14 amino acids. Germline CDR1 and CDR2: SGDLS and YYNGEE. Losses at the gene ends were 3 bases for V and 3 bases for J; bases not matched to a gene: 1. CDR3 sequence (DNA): TGTGCCAGCAGCGCGACAGGGGACACCGGGGAGCTGTTTTTT. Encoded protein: CASSATGDTGELFF.

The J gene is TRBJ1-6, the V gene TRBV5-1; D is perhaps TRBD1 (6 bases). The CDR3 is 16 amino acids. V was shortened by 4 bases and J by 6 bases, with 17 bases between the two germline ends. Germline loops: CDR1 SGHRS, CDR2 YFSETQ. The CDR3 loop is CASSPNPGGGNSPLHF. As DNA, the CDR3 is TGCGCCAGCAGCCCAAACCCGGGGGGCGGTAATTCACCCCTCCACTTT.